Listed below are T cell receptor beta chains from one sample, sequenced in a study of T cells in severe cutaneous drug reactions. With the multiplex PCR reads reprocessed, TCRdb shows one record per CDR3 protein and no DNA. The table lists around 20,000 distinct CDR3 sequences. The specimen was PBMCs. The receptors shown here come from a human donor with toxic epidermal necrolysis, a severe cutaneous drug reaction. CDR3s include the opening cysteine and the closing phenylalanine or tryptophan. Clone sizes are given selectively: once, few, many, or a class where the clone is expanded.

CDR3 protein: CSVEDGNYGYTF
J gene: TRBJ1-2
clone size: -
V gene: TRBV29-1
CDR3 length: 12

CDR3 protein: CASSLAASEADEQYF
J gene: TRBJ2-7
clone size: -
V gene: TRBV7-6
CDR3 length: 15

CDR3 protein: CASSLALSGTSGRYEQYF
J gene: TRBJ2-7
clone size: -
V gene: TRBV7-9
CDR3 length: 18

CDR3 protein: CASSLEERAEAFF
J gene: TRBJ1-1
clone size: -
V gene: TRBV13
CDR3 length: 13

CDR3 protein: CASSFRGETGELFF
J gene: TRBJ2-2
clone size: -
V gene: TRBV5-1
CDR3 length: 14

CDR3 protein: CASIPTLGGDNSPLHF
J gene: TRBJ1-6
clone size: -
V gene: TRBV28
CDR3 length: 16

CDR3 protein: CASSGPNLGTGELFF
J gene: TRBJ2-2
clone size: -
V gene: TRBV2
CDR3 length: 15

CDR3 protein: CASTQAHEQFF
J gene: TRBJ2-1
clone size: -
V gene: TRBV6-5
CDR3 length: 11

CDR3 protein: CASSPGDYRSYNEQFF
J gene: TRBJ2-1
clone size: -
V gene: TRBV19
CDR3 length: 16

CDR3 protein: CATSDPGVGTQYF
J gene: TRBJ2-5
clone size: -
V gene: TRBV24-1
CDR3 length: 13

CDR3 protein: CASSDPRTSYEQYF
J gene: TRBJ2-7
clone size: -
V gene: TRBV10-2
CDR3 length: 14

CDR3 protein: CASSLATGTTDTQYF
J gene: TRBJ2-3
clone size: -
V gene: TRBV5-1
CDR3 length: 15

CDR3 protein: CASSMNRGLAEQYF
J gene: TRBJ2-7
clone size: -
V gene: TRBV19
CDR3 length: 14

CDR3 protein: CATLNRVTQLEAFF
J gene: TRBJ1-1
clone size: -
V gene: TRBV28
CDR3 length: 14

CDR3 protein: CAISEGANTGELFF
J gene: TRBJ2-2
clone size: -
V gene: TRBV10-3
CDR3 length: 14

CDR3 protein: CASSSTGEPYNEQFF
J gene: TRBJ2-1
clone size: -
V gene: TRBV7-9
CDR3 length: 15

CDR3 protein: CAISPDYRPYEQYF
J gene: TRBJ2-7
clone size: -
V gene: TRBV10-3
CDR3 length: 14

CDR3 protein: CASSQEPPGREGWGDTQYF
J gene: TRBJ2-3
clone size: -
V gene: TRBV4-3
CDR3 length: 19

CDR3 protein: CASSKPGRDYEQYF
J gene: TRBJ2-7
clone size: -
V gene: TRBV6-6
CDR3 length: 14

CDR3 protein: CASSFGEDIYF
J gene: TRBJ1-3
clone size: -
V gene: TRBV12-3/TRBV12-4
CDR3 length: 11

CDR3 protein: CASSPPTGIEQYF
J gene: TRBJ2-7
clone size: -
V gene: TRBV18
CDR3 length: 13

CDR3 protein: CASSSGTGVSYEQYF
J gene: TRBJ2-7
clone size: -
V gene: TRBV19
CDR3 length: 15

CDR3 protein: CASREGVDTQYF
J gene: TRBJ2-3
clone size: -
V gene: TRBV7-2
CDR3 length: 12

CDR3 protein: CSVAARWSGELFF
J gene: TRBJ2-2
clone size: -
V gene: TRBV29-1
CDR3 length: 13

CDR3 protein: CSVETVNTEAFF
J gene: TRBJ1-1
clone size: -
V gene: TRBV29-1
CDR3 length: 12

CDR3 protein: CASSPPGQVSEQYF
J gene: TRBJ2-7
clone size: -
V gene: TRBV7-8
CDR3 length: 14

CDR3 protein: CAIRWGRQSSYNEQFF
J gene: TRBJ2-1
clone size: -
V gene: TRBV14
CDR3 length: 16

CDR3 protein: CASSGTRVMNTEAFF
J gene: TRBJ1-1
clone size: -
V gene: TRBV5-1
CDR3 length: 15

CDR3 protein: CASREGTGEGSPLHF
J gene: TRBJ1-6
clone size: medium-sized
V gene: TRBV2
CDR3 length: 15

CDR3 protein: CASSLGSGSDTQYF
J gene: TRBJ2-3
clone size: -
V gene: TRBV27
CDR3 length: 14

CDR3 protein: CASSRGIGEQYF
J gene: TRBJ2-7
clone size: -
V gene: TRBV4-1
CDR3 length: 12

CDR3 protein: CASSWDSMNTEAFF
J gene: TRBJ1-1
clone size: medium-sized
V gene: TRBV2
CDR3 length: 14

CDR3 protein: CSARSRDRSSYEQYF
J gene: TRBJ2-7
clone size: -
V gene: TRBV20-1
CDR3 length: 15

CDR3 protein: CASSLVYQGKQETQYF
J gene: TRBJ2-5
clone size: -
V gene: TRBV5-1
CDR3 length: 16

CDR3 protein: CASSPLGIRDRERNYGYTF
J gene: TRBJ1-2
clone size: -
V gene: TRBV5-1
CDR3 length: 19

CDR3 protein: CATGLPREGVGTEAFF
J gene: TRBJ1-1
clone size: -
V gene: TRBV24-1
CDR3 length: 16

CDR3 protein: CASSQEAGALDEQFF
J gene: TRBJ2-1
clone size: -
V gene: TRBV4-3
CDR3 length: 15

CDR3 protein: CASSPRDESNQPQHF
J gene: TRBJ1-5
clone size: medium-sized
V gene: TRBV9
CDR3 length: 15

CDR3 protein: CASRATSGRQETQYF
J gene: TRBJ2-5
clone size: -
V gene: TRBV2
CDR3 length: 15

CDR3 protein: CASSLTGGYNEQFF
J gene: TRBJ2-1
clone size: -
V gene: TRBV5-1
CDR3 length: 14

CDR3 protein: CASSDSGFGGYTF
J gene: TRBJ1-2
clone size: medium-sized
V gene: TRBV2
CDR3 length: 13

CDR3 protein: CASSPPLWTSGRGTDTQYF
J gene: TRBJ2-3
clone size: -
V gene: TRBV18
CDR3 length: 19

CDR3 protein: CASSYVGTSTDTQYF
J gene: TRBJ2-3
clone size: -
V gene: TRBV6-6
CDR3 length: 15

CDR3 protein: CASSLTPSGSYEQYF
J gene: TRBJ2-7
clone size: medium-sized
V gene: TRBV7-2
CDR3 length: 15

CDR3 protein: CASSQDRLAGGKETQYF
J gene: TRBJ2-5
clone size: medium-sized
V gene: TRBV4-1
CDR3 length: 17

CDR3 protein: CASSQEGISGANVLTF
J gene: TRBJ2-6
clone size: -
V gene: TRBV4-3
CDR3 length: 16

CDR3 protein: CASSYGGNYYGYTF
J gene: TRBJ1-2
clone size: medium-sized
V gene: TRBV6-2/TRBV6-3
CDR3 length: 14

CDR3 protein: CASRERGYEQFF
J gene: TRBJ2-1
clone size: medium-sized
V gene: TRBV2
CDR3 length: 12

CDR3 protein: CASGNAAGTYEQFF
J gene: TRBJ2-1
clone size: -
V gene: TRBV2
CDR3 length: 14

CDR3 protein: CASSFLPRSGAEQYF
J gene: TRBJ2-7
clone size: -
V gene: TRBV27
CDR3 length: 15

CDR3 protein: CASSQEGSAGSREQYF
J gene: TRBJ2-7
clone size: -
V gene: TRBV4-1
CDR3 length: 16

CDR3 protein: CSARREWDRSSYEQYF
J gene: TRBJ2-7
clone size: -
V gene: TRBV20-1
CDR3 length: 16

CDR3 protein: CASTLSSLGNEQFF
J gene: TRBJ2-1
clone size: -
V gene: TRBV6-5
CDR3 length: 14

CDR3 protein: CASSLGGQGTEAFF
J gene: TRBJ1-1
clone size: -
V gene: TRBV11-3
CDR3 length: 14

CDR3 protein: CASSIDSPQFF
J gene: TRBJ2-1
clone size: -
V gene: TRBV28
CDR3 length: 11

CDR3 protein: CASRSAGHYQETQYF
J gene: TRBJ2-5
clone size: -
V gene: TRBV5-1
CDR3 length: 15

CDR3 protein: CASHRDYEQYF
J gene: TRBJ2-7
clone size: -
V gene: TRBV2
CDR3 length: 11

CDR3 protein: CASTLTRGTEAFF
J gene: TRBJ1-1
clone size: -
V gene: TRBV4-2
CDR3 length: 13

CDR3 protein: CASSVGEQGVYNEQFF
J gene: TRBJ2-1
clone size: medium-sized
V gene: TRBV9
CDR3 length: 16